This T cell receptor (beta chain) is drawn from a study of Ad26.COV2.S vaccination and SARS-CoV-2 variants. Overall study: Dosing was one shot or two shots 56 days apart.

The data were produced by immunoSEQ multiplex PCR, yet TCRdb's version contains in-frame clones alone and is incomplete. Among 380,000 or so clones listed, around nine tenths were seen once. On this clone itself: The same CDR3 arises from other DNA sequences in this sample as well.

Treatment meaning: 19 received Ad26.COV2.S at low or high dose, single or two shots; 5 received placebo; per-sample allocation not given. Samples analyzed were those drawn on day 63 after the first vaccine or placebo injection. Deletions cut 1 base from V and 4 bases from J, with 7 bases between. The length of the CDR3 is 14 residues. Germline assignment: CDR1 SGHAT and CDR2 FQNNGV. The V call is TRBV11-2, the J call TRBJ2-2; D is unresolved. This clonotype was sampled from a person between 18 and 65 years old who received the Ad26.COV2.S COVID-19 vaccine or a placebo. Specimen: peripheral blood, collected in a trial of Ad26.COV2.S vaccine versus placebo. As DNA, the CDR3 is TGTGCCAGCAGCTTAGTTGGAACCACCGGGGAGCTGTTTTTT. Translating it yields CASSLVGTTGELFF.